This TCR beta chain stems from a study of PD-1 blockade in mismatch repair-deficient tumors. Study background: Enrolled about 2012-2016, patients had progressing, pretreated mismatch repair-deficient cancers of about twelve types. General study findings and limits: Tumor-resident clones, often absent from pretreatment blood, expanded after pembrolizumab and then contracted.

About this clone: What it binds is not known.

This CDR3 spans 14 amino acids. The trim removed 7 bases at V and 4 bases at J, leaving 7 bases unmatched. Per the germline V gene, CDR1 is LNHDA and CDR2 is SQIVND (reference sequence). Mismatch repair deficiency was confirmed in all patients, by PCR or immunohistochemistry. TCRs were sequenced from three patients responding to pembrolizumab. TCRdb's table, derived via immunoSEQ multiplex PCR, lists solely in-frame clones and lacks some. The data show roughly 120,000 clones, over 60% seen once. This receptor was taken from an adult with mismatch repair-deficient cancer. This chain connects TRBV19 to TRBJ1-5; 7 bases are shared with TRBD1. Sequenced here: peripheral blood, sampled more than 58 weeks after starting pembrolizumab. DNA for the CDR3: TGTGCCAGTAAATGGGCCAGGGGGAATCAGCCCCAGCATTTT. Residues: CASKWARGNQPQHF.